These 13 T cell receptor beta chains were sequenced from one sample in a study of OX40 agonist ivuxolimab in advanced cancers. Profiled with immunoSEQ multiplex PCR; TCRdb holds only in-frame clones, not every one. The table lists roughly 28,000 clones, about four fifths of them singletons. The specimen was CD4+ or CD8+ T cells sorted from blood, collected in a trial of the OX40 agonist ivuxolimab. These TCRs come from an adult with an advanced solid tumor such as melanoma, head and neck, liver or kidney cancer.

The chain combines TRBV6-1 with TRBJ1-1, with 7 bases identical to TRBD1. V dropped 9 bases and J dropped 8; count of bases not matched to a gene: 9. CDR1 is MNHNS and CDR2 is SASEGT in the germline V gene. This CDR3 contains 12 residues. The CDR3 nucleotides are TGTGCCAGTCGCCCACGGGGACAGGAAGCTTTCTTT. Amino acid sequence: CASRPRGQEAFF.

This chain links TRBV7-9 with TRBJ2-7; possibly TRBD2 for D (6 bases). The CDR3 is 13 amino acids. With 6 bases removed from V and 0 bases from J, the gap between germline ends came to 9 bases. Germline CDR1 SEHNR, CDR2 FQNEAQ (reference sequence). The CDR3 reads CASSRGNSYEQYF. The CDR3 nucleotides are TGTGCCAGCAGTCGGGGGAACTCCTACGAGCAGTACTTC.

The chain recombines TRBV6-1 with TRBJ1-4; D not resolved. This CDR3 region has 14 residues. Per germline, CDR1 MNHNS and CDR2 SASEGT. V gave up 8 bases and J gave up 8 bases, with 18 bases separating them. The CDR3 nucleotides are TGTGCCAGCCGGGTCCCCGGAGTCCTGGAAAAACTGTTTTTT. This gives the protein CASRVPGVLEKLFF.

The rearrangement links TRBV27 to TRBJ1-5, with D unresolved. The CDR3 length is 14 residues. CDR1 MNHEY and CDR2 SMNVEV come from the germline V gene (reference sequence). Deletions cut 2 bases from V and 6 bases from J, with 11 bases between. The CDR3 nucleotides read TGTGCCAGCAGTTTAAGTGAAGGAGGTCAGCCCCAGCATTTT. Residues: CASSLSEGGQPQHF.

V is TRBV29-1 and J is TRBJ1-1; 8 bases agree with TRBD1. The CDR3 spans 15 residues. V lost 5 bases to trimming and J lost 4 bases; unmatched junction nucleotides: 12. The germline V gene encodes CDR1 SQVTM and CDR2 ANQGSEA. The CDR3 sequence: CSVNFSDRASTEAFF. The CDR3 region has the DNA TGCAGCGTTAATTTTTCGGACAGGGCGAGCACTGAAGCTTTCTTT.

The chain carries TRBV6-1 and TRBJ1-1; D not certain. V was pared by 8 bases and J by 4 bases, with 11 bases between. Germline-derived CDR1 and CDR2 are MNHNS and SASEGT. This CDR3 contains 12 residues. CDR3 in amino acids: CASGRVLTEAFF. The CDR3 DNA is TGTGCCAGCGGTCGGGTTCTCACTGAAGCTTTCTTT.

V is TRBV20-1 and J is TRBJ2-1; D might be TRBD1 (6 bases). The CDR3 extends over 10 amino acids. Germline values: CDR1 DFQATT, CDR2 SNEGSKA (reference sequence). CDR3 amino acids: CSAQGDEQFF. CDR3 nucleotides: TGCAGCGCACAGGGCGATGAGCAGTTCTTC.

The chain carries TRBV19 and TRBJ2-2; 7 bases map to TRBD2. V shed 5 bases and J 3 bases; nucleotides not matched to a gene: 9. In germline, CDR1 is LNHDA, CDR2 SQIVND (reference sequence). CDR3 length: 16 residues. The DNA of the CDR3 is TGTGCCAGTAGTGAACGGCGACTAGCCGACACCGGGGAGCTGTTTTTT. Translating it yields CASSERRLADTGELFF.

The CDR3 nucleotides are TGTGCCAGCACCCAACACCTGTGGAACACTGAAGCTTTCTTT. Translation gives CASTQHLWNTEAFF. This chain uses TRBV6-1 with TRBJ1-1; D uncertain. The V and J ends lost 7 bases and 1 base respectively, with 13 bases between them. This CDR3 region has 14 residues. Germline loops: CDR1 MNHNS, CDR2 SASEGT.

This clone was seen a few times. The chain is built from TRBV13 and TRBJ1-1; D not resolved. V lost 5 bases and J 4 bases, leaving 8 bases between the germline ends. This CDR3 has 12 residues. Per germline, CDR1 PRHDT and CDR2 FYEKMQ (reference sequence). CDR3 nucleotides: TGTGCCAGCAGCCCCTTAGGCACTGAAGCTTTCTTT. It codes for CASSPLGTEAFF.

The chain carries TRBV10-3 and TRBJ1-6, with 7 bases identical to TRBD1. Germline CDR1 ENHRY, CDR2 SYGVKD. The CDR3 covers 16 residues. The junction had 6 bases not matched to a gene; V was cut back by 0 bases and J by 7 bases. Written as DNA, the CDR3 is TGTGCCATCAGTGAGTCTTTTAGGGGGCCGAATTCACCCCTCCACTTT. Translated, it gives CAISESFRGPNSPLHF.

This rearrangement joins TRBV29-1 to TRBJ1-3, with a tentative D call TRBD1 (6 bases). The CDR3 is 14 residues long. Germline V lookup: CDR1 SQVTM, CDR2 ANQGSEA. Trimming shortened V by 3 bases and J by 0 bases, and 9 bases separated the two germline ends. Here the CDR3 DNA reads TGCAGCGTTGAGGGGGGCAGCTCTGGAAACACCATATATTTT. It codes for CSVEGGSSGNTIYF.

V usage is TRBV7-8 and J usage is TRBJ2-5; D could derive from TRBD1 or TRBD2 (5 bases each). CDR1 is SGHVS and CDR2 is FQNEAQ in the germline V gene. CDR3 length: 15 amino acids. The germline V and J ends were trimmed by 7 bases and 3 bases, with 18 bases remaining between them. Here the CDR3 reads CASTSEGYGEETQYF. The CDR3 nucleotides are TGTGCCAGCACCAGTGAGGGGTACGGGGAAGAGACCCAGTACTTC.